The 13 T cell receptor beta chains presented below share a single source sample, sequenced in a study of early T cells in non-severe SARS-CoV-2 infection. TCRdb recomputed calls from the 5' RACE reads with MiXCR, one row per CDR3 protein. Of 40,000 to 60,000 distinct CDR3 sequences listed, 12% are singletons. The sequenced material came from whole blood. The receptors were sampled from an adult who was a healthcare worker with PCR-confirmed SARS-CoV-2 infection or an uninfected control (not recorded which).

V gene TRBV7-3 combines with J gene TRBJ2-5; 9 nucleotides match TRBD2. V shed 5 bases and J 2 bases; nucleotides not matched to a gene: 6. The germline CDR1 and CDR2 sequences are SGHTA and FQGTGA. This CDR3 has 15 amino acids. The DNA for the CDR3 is TGTGCCAGCAGCCCTCTAGCGGGACTACAAGAGACCCAGTACTTC. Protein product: CASSPLAGLQETQYF. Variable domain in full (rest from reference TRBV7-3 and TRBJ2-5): GAGVSQTPSNKVTEKGKYVELRCDPISGHTALYWYRQSLGQGPEFLIYFQGTGAADDSGLPNDRFFAVRPEGSVSTLKIQRTERGDSAVYLCASSPLAGLQETQYFGPGTRLLVL.

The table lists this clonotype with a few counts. The CDR3 region is CASVESGEQFF. CDR3 nucleotides: TGCGCCAGCGTTGAAAGTGGTGAGCAGTTCTTC. J is TRBJ2-1 and V is TRBV4-1; D is unclear. The V and J ends lost 8 bases and 9 bases respectively, with 11 bases between them. Germline lookup yields CDR1 MGHRA and CDR2 YSYEKL. CDR3 length: 11 amino acids.

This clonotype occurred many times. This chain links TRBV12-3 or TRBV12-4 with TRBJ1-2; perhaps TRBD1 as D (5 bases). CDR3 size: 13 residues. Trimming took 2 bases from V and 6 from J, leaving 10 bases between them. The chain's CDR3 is CASSLKAGNGYTF. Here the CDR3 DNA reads TGTGCCAGCAGTTTAAAGGCAGGGAATGGCTACACCTTC.

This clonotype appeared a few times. The CDR3 bases are TGCGCCAGCAGCTCCCCTGAAGCGGAGCACCAAGAGACCCAGTACTTC. Its protein product is CASSSPEAEHQETQYF. The rearrangement joins TRBV5-1 to TRBJ2-5, with D maybe TRBD2 (5 bases). V was shortened by 3 bases and J by 0 bases, with 15 bases between the two germline ends. This CDR3 is built from 16 residues. From germline, CDR1 is SGHRS and CDR2 YFSETQ.

This CDR3 is CASSFLDRSNEQFF. Here the CDR3 DNA reads TGTGCCAGCAGTTTCCTGGACAGATCAAATGAGCAGTTCTTC. The rearrangement links TRBV12-3 or TRBV12-4 to TRBJ2-1; a possible D gene is TRBD1 (6 bases). Trimming stripped 3 bases from V and 7 bases from J, with 13 bases between. The CDR3 runs to 14 residues.

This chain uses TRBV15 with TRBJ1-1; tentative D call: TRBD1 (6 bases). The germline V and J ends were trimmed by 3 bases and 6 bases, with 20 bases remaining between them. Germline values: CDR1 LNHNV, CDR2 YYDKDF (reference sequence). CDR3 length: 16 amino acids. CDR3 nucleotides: TGTGCCACCAGCAGGGGAGCACAGGGAGGAGTGGCTGAAGCTTTCTTT. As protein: CATSRGAQGGVAEAFF.

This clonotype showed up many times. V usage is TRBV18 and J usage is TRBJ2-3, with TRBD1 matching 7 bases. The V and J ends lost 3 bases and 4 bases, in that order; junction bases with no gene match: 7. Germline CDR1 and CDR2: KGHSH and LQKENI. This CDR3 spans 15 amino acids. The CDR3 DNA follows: TGTGCCAGCTCACCGAGGACAGGTAGCCCAGATACGCAGTATTTT. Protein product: CASSPRTGSPDTQYF.

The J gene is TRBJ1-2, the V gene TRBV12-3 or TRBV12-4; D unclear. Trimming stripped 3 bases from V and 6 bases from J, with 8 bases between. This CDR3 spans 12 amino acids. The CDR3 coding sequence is TGTGCCAGCAGTTTCCAAGGGCATGGCTACACCTTC. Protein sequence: CASSFQGHGYTF.

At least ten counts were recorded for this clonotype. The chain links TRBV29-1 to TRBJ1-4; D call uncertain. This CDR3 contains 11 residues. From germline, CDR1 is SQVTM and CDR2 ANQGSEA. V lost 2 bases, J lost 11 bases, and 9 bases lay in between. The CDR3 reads CSVEWRLKLFF. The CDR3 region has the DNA TGCAGCGTTGAATGGAGATTGAAACTGTTTTTT.

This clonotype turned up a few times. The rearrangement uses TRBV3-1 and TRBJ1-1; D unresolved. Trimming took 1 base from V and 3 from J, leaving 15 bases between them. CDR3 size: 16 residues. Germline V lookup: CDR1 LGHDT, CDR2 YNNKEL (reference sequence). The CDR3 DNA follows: TGTGCCAGCAGCCAAGGCCTTCGGAGGGTGGACACTGAAGCTTTCTTT. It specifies CASSQGLRRVDTEAFF.

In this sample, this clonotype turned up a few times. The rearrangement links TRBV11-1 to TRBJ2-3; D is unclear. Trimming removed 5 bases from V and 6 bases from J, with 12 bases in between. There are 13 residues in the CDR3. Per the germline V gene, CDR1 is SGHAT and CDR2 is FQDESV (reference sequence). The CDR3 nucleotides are TGTGCCAGCAGCCAGACGTCTTGGGATACGCAGTATTTT. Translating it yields CASSQTSWDTQYF.

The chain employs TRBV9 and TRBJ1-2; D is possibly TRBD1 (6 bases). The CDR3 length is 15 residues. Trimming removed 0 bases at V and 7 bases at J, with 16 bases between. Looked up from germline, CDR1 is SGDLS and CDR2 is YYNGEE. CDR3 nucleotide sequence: TGTGCCAGCAGCGTAGACGGATCTGGGGGCCGTGGCTACACCTTC. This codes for CASSVDGSGGRGYTF.

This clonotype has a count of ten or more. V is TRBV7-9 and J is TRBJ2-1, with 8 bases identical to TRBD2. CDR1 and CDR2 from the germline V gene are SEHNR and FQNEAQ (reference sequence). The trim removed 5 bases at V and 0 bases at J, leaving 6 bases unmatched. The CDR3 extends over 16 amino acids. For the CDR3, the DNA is TGTGCCAGCAGCCCCGGGGGGGCGAGCTCCTACAATGAGCAGTTCTTC. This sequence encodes CASSPGGASSYNEQFF. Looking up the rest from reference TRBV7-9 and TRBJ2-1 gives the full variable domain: DTGVSQNPRHKITKRGQNVTFRCDPISEHNRLYWYRQTLGQGPEFLTYFQNEAQLEKSRLLSDRFSAERPKGSFSTLEIQRTEQGDSAMYLCASSPGGASSYNEQFFGPGTRLTVL.